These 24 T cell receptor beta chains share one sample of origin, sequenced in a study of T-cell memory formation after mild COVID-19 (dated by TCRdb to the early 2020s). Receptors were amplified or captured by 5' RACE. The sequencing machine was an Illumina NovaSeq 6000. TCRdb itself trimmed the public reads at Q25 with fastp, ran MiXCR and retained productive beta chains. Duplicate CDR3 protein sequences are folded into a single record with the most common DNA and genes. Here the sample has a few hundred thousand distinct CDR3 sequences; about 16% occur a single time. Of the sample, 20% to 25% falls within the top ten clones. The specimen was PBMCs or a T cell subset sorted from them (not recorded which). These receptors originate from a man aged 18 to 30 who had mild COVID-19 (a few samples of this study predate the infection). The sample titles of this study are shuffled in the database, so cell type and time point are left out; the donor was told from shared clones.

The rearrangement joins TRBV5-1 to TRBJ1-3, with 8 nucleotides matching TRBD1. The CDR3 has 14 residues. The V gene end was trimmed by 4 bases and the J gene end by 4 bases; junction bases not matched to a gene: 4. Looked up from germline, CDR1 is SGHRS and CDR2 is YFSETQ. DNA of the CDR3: TGCGCCAGCAGCCTCGGACAGGGAGGAAACACCATATATTTT. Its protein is CASSLGQGGNTIYF.

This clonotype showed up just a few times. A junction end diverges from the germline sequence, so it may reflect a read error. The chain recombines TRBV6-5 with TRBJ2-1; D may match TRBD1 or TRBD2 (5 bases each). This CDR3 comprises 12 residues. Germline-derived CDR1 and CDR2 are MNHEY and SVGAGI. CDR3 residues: CASSYSGTSESF. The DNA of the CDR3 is TGTGCCAGCAGTTACTCTGGGACGAGTGAATCCTTC.

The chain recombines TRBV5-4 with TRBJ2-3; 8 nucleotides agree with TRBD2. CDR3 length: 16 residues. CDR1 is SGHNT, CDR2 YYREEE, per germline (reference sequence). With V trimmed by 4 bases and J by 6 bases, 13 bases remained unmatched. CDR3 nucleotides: TGTGCCAGCAGCCTGCGGGCTAGCGGGCGCGCGGATACGCAGTATTTT. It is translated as CASSLRASGRADTQYF.

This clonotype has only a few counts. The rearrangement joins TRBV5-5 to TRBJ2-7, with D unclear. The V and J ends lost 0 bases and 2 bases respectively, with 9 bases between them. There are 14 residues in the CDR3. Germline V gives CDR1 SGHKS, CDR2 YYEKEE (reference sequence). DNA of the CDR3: TGTGCCAGCAGCTTGGGTGTCAGTACCTACGAGCAGTACGTC. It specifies CASSLGVSTYEQYV.

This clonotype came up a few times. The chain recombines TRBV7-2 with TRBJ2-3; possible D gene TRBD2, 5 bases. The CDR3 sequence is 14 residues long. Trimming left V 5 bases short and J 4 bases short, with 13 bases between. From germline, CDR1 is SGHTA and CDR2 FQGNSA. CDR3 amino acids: CASSSRTGSDTQYF. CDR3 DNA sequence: TGTGCCAGCAGCAGCCGGACTGGTTCAGATACGCAGTATTTT.

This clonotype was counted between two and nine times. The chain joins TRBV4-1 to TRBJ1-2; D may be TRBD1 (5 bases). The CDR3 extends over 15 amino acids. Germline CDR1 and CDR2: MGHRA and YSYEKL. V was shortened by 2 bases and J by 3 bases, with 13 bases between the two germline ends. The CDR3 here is CASSQPQGFDYGYTF. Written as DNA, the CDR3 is TGCGCCAGCAGCCAACCGCAGGGTTTCGACTATGGCTACACCTTC.

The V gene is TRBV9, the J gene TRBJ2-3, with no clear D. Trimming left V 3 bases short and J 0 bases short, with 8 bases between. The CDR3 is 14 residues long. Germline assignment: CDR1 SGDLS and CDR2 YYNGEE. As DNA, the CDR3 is TGTGCCAGCAGCGCCGAGCGTAGCACAGATACGCAGTATTTT. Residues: CASSAERSTDTQYF.

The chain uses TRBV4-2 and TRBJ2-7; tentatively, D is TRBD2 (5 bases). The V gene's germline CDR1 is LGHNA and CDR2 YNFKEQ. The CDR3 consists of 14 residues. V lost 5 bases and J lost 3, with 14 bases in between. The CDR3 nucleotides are TGTGCCAGCAGCTACCGGGGTGAAGGCTACGAGCAGTACGTC. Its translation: CASSYRGEGYEQYV.

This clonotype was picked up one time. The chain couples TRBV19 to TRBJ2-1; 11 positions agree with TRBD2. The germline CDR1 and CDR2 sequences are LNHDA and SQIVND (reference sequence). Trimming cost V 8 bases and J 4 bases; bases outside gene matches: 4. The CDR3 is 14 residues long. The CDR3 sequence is CASLAGGRYNEQFF. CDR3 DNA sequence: TGTGCCAGTCTAGCGGGGGGCCGTTACAATGAGCAGTTCTTC.

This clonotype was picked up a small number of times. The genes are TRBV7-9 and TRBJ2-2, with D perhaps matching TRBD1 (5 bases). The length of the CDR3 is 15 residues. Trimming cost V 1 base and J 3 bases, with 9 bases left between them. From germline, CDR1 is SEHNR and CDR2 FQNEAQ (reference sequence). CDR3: CASSLDQGYTGELFF. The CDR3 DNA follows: TGTGCCAGCAGCTTAGACCAGGGATACACCGGGGAGCTGTTTTTT. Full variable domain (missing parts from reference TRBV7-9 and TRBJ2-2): DTGVSQNPRHKITKRGQNVTFRCDPISEHNRLYWYRQTLGQGPEFLTYFQNEAQLEKSRLLSDRFSAERPKGSFSTLEIQRTEQGDSAMYLCASSLDQGYTGELFFGEGSRLTVL.

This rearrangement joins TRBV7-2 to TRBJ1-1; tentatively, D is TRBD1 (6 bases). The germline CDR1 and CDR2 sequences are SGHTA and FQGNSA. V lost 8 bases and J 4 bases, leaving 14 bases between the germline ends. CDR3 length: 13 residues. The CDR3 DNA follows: TGTGCCAGCGGAATCCAGGGGATCACTGAAGCTTTCTTT. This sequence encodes CASGIQGITEAFF.

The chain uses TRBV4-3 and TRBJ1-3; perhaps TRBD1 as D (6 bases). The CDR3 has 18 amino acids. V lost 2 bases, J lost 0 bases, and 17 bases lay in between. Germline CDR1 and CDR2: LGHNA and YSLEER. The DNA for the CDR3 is TGCGCCAGCAGCCAAAGGGACACGGTCTTTCCCTCTGGAAACACCATATATTTT. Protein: CASSQRDTVFPSGNTIYF.

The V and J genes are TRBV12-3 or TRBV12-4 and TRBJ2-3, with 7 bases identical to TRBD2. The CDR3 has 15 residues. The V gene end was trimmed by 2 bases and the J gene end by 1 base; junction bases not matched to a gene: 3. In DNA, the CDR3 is TGTGCCAGCAGTTTACGGGGGGTTGGCACAGATACGCAGTATTTT. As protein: CASSLRGVGTDTQYF.

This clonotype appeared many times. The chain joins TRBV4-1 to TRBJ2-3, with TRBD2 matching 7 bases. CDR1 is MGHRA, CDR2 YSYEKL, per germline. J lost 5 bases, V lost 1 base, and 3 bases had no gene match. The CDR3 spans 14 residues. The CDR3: CASSQAGGLDTQYF. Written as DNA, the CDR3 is TGCGCCAGCAGCCAAGCGGGGGGATTAGATACGCAGTATTTT.

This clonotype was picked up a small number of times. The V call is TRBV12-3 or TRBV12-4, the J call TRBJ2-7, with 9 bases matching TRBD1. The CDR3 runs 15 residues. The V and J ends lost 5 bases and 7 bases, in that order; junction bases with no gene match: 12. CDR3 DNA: TGTGCCAGCAGTCCCTCGCGGACAGGGGCCTTTGAGCAGTACTTC. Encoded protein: CASSPSRTGAFEQYF.

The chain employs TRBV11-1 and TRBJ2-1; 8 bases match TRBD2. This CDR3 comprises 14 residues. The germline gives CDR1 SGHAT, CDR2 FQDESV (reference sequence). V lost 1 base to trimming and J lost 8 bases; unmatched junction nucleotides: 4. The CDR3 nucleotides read TGTGCCAGCAGCTTAGGCCTAGCGGGCTATGAGCAGTTCTTC. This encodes CASSLGLAGYEQFF.

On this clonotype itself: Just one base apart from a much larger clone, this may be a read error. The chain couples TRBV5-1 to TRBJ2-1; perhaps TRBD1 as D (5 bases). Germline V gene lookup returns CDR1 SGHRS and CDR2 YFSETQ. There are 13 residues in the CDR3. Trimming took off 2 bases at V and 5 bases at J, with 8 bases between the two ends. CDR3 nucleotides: TGCGCCAGCAGCTTCCAGGGTCACAATGAGCAGTTCTTC. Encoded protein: CASSFQGHNEQFF.

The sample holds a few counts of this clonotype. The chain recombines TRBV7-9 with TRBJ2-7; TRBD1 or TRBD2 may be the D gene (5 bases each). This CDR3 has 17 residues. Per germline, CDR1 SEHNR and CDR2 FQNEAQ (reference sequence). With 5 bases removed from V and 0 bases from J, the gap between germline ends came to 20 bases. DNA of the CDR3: TGTGCCAGCAGCCCCCGCCAGGGCGGGCAGGACTCCTACGAGCAGTACTTC. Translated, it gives CASSPRQGGQDSYEQYF.

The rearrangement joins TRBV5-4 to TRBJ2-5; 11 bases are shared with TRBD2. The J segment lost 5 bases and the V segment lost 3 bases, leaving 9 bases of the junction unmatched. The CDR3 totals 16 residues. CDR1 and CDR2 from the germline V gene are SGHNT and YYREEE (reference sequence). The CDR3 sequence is CASSSGDSGGEETQYF. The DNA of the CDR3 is TGTGCCAGCAGCTCCGGTGATAGCGGGGGGGAGGAGACCCAGTACTTC.

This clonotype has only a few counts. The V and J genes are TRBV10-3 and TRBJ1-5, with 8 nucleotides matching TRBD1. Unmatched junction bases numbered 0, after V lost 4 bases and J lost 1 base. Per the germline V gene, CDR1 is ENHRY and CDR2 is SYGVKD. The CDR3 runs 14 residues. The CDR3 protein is CAISGQGSNQPQHF. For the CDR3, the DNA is TGTGCCATCAGTGGACAGGGGAGCAATCAGCCCCAGCATTTT.

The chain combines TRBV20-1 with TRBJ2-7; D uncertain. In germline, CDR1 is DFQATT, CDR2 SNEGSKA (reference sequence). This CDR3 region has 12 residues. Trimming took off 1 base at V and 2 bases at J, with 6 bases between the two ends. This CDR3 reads CSARAHPYEQYV. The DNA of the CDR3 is TGCAGTGCTAGAGCACACCCCTACGAGCAGTACGTC.

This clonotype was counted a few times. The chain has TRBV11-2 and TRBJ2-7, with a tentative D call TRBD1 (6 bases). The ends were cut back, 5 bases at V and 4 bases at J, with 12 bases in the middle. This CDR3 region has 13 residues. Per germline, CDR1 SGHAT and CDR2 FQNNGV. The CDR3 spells CASSPTQGYEQYV. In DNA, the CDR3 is TGTGCCAGCAGCCCCACACAGGGTTACGAGCAGTACGTC.

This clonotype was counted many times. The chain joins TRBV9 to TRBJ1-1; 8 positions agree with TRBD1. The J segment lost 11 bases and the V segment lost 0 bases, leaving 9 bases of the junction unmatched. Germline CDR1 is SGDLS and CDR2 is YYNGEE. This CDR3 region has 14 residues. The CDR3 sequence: CASSVEGDRGRAFF. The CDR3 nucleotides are TGTGCCAGCAGCGTAGAAGGAGACAGGGGCCGGGCTTTCTTT.

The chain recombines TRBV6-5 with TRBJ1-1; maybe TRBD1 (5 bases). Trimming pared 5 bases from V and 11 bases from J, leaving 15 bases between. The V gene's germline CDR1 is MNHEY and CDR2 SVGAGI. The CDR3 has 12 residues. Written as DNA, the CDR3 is TGTGCCAGCAGTACCAGGGTAAAGGGGGCTTTCTTT. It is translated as CASSTRVKGAFF.